These T cell receptor beta chains were read from a single sample in a study of cytomegalovirus exposure and HLA in healthy donors. TCRdb's copy holds only in-frame clones and misses some; the assay was immunoSEQ multiplex PCR. The sample contains roughly 190,000 clones, roughly three quarters of which appear only once. The source material was PBMCs. All receptors come from a woman aged 45-65 years in good health and CMV-seronegative. Both conserved end residues are part of each CDR3. Fields, in order: CDR3 protein, CDR3 DNA, D gene, clone size, V gene, J gene. A D gene is named only where the DNA matches it firmly. A row's size may be missing; if present it is once, few, many or a size class.

CDR3 protein: CASRDAGGPVTDTQYF
CDR3 DNA: TGTGCCAGCCGGGACGCGGGAGGGCCGGTCACAGATACGCAGTATTTT
D gene: TRBD2
clone size: -
V gene: TRBV28
J gene: TRBJ2-3

CDR3 protein: CASRGGQGSDTQYF
CDR3 DNA: TGTGCCAGCAGGGGGGGACAGGGCTCGGATACGCAGTATTTT
D gene: TRBD1
clone size: -
V gene: TRBV2
J gene: TRBJ2-3

CDR3 protein: CASRRQGSTEAFF
CDR3 DNA: TGTGCCAGCAGAAGACAGGGGTCAACTGAAGCTTTCTTT
D gene: TRBD1
clone size: -
V gene: TRBV28
J gene: TRBJ1-1

CDR3 protein: CASSQGWEGSYEQYF
CDR3 DNA: TGTGCCAGCAGCCAAGGGTGGGAGGGGTCCTACGAGCAGTACTTC
D gene: TRBD2
clone size: -
V gene: TRBV4-2
J gene: TRBJ2-7

CDR3 protein: CASSLLSGNYGYTF
CDR3 DNA: TGCGCCAGCAGCTTGCTGTCAGGGAACTATGGCTACACCTTC
D gene: -
clone size: -
V gene: TRBV5-1
J gene: TRBJ1-2

CDR3 protein: CAGGRDGVGSYGYTF
CDR3 DNA: TGTGCCGGCGGCAGGGATGGAGTGGGGTCCTATGGCTACACCTTC
D gene: -
clone size: once
V gene: TRBV28
J gene: TRBJ1-2

CDR3 protein: CASSLVSGRAYEQYF
CDR3 DNA: TGTGCCAGCAGCTTAGTTAGCGGGAGAGCGTACGAGCAGTACTTC
D gene: TRBD2
clone size: -
V gene: TRBV7-8
J gene: TRBJ2-7

CDR3 protein: CASSPAGQGTYEQYF
CDR3 DNA: TGTGCCAGTAGTCCAGCGGGACAGGGGACCTACGAGCAGTACTTC
D gene: TRBD1
clone size: -
V gene: TRBV19
J gene: TRBJ2-7

CDR3 protein: CASSLLAQQETQYF
CDR3 DNA: TGTGCCAGCAGCTTACTAGCGCAGCAAGAGACCCAGTACTTC
D gene: -
clone size: few
V gene: TRBV7-2
J gene: TRBJ2-5

CDR3 protein: CASSPRIGGPTF
CDR3 DNA: TGTGCCAGCAGCCCCCGAATTGGGGGCCCCACCTTC
D gene: -
clone size: -
V gene: TRBV7-2
J gene: TRBJ1-2

CDR3 protein: CASSAPGTMSSYEQYF
CDR3 DNA: TGTGCCAGCAGTGCCCCCGGGACTATGAGCTCCTACGAGCAGTACTTC
D gene: TRBD2
clone size: -
V gene: TRBV2
J gene: TRBJ2-7

CDR3 protein: CASSPRGVNTEAFF
CDR3 DNA: TGTGCCAGCAGCCCCCGCGGGGTGAACACTGAAGCTTTCTTT
D gene: -
clone size: few
V gene: TRBV9
J gene: TRBJ1-1

CDR3 protein: CASSLDRAVLSGYTF
CDR3 DNA: TGTGCCAGCAGCTTAGACAGGGCTGTACTGAGTGGCTACACCTTC
D gene: -
clone size: -
V gene: TRBV7-9
J gene: TRBJ1-2

CDR3 protein: CASSRTGPGNTIYF
CDR3 DNA: TGTGCCAGCAGCCGTACAGGGCCTGGAAACACCATATATTTT
D gene: -
clone size: -
V gene: TRBV5-5
J gene: TRBJ1-3

CDR3 protein: CASSQGTPAGKLFF
CDR3 DNA: TGTGCCAGTAGTCAAGGGACCCCCGCGGGGAAACTGTTTTTT
D gene: -
clone size: few
V gene: TRBV19
J gene: TRBJ1-4

CDR3 protein: CASSVGGSNQPQHF
CDR3 DNA: TGTGCCAGCAGCGTTGGCGGTTCGAACCAGCCCCAGCATTTT
D gene: -
clone size: -
V gene: TRBV9
J gene: TRBJ1-5

CDR3 protein: CASSLFRGTGGSVQETQYF
CDR3 DNA: TGTGCCAGCAGCCTCTTCCGCGGGACAGGGGGTTCAGTACAAGAGACCCAGTACTTC
D gene: TRBD1
clone size: -
V gene: TRBV14
J gene: TRBJ2-5

CDR3 protein: CASSLDIGGGTDTQYF
CDR3 DNA: TGTGCCAGCAGCTTAGACATTGGGGGGGGCACAGATACGCAGTATTTT
D gene: TRBD2
clone size: -
V gene: TRBV7-3
J gene: TRBJ2-3

CDR3 protein: CASSLLQMNTEAFF
CDR3 DNA: TGTGCCAGCAGCTTACTACAGATGAACACTGAAGCTTTCTTT
D gene: -
clone size: -
V gene: TRBV7-9
J gene: TRBJ1-1

CDR3 protein: CASAPSGGGNQPQHF
CDR3 DNA: TGTGCTAGTGCCCCCTCAGGGGGAGGCAATCAGCCCCAGCATTTT
D gene: TRBD1
clone size: -
V gene: TRBV12-5
J gene: TRBJ1-5

CDR3 protein: CSVDFRGQKYQETQYF
CDR3 DNA: TGCAGCGTTGATTTCAGGGGACAAAAGTACCAAGAGACCCAGTACTTC
D gene: -
clone size: -
V gene: TRBV29-1
J gene: TRBJ2-5

CDR3 protein: CASSLTGTRETQYF
CDR3 DNA: TGTGCCAGCAGCCTGACAGGGACCCGGGAGACCCAGTACTTC
D gene: TRBD1
clone size: -
V gene: TRBV7-6
J gene: TRBJ2-5

CDR3 protein: CASSLFQGTGELFF
CDR3 DNA: TGCGCCAGCAGCTTGTTCCAGGGGACCGGGGAGCTGTTTTTT
D gene: -
clone size: -
V gene: TRBV5-1
J gene: TRBJ2-2

CDR3 protein: CATSRGTGGYEQYF
CDR3 DNA: TGTGCCACCAGTCGCGGGACAGGGGGCTACGAGCAGTACTTC
D gene: TRBD1
clone size: -
V gene: TRBV6-6
J gene: TRBJ2-7

CDR3 protein: CASSSKRTASHTEAFF
CDR3 DNA: TGTGCCAGCAGCAGTAAGAGGACAGCGAGCCACACTGAAGCTTTCTTT
D gene: -
clone size: -
V gene: TRBV7-3
J gene: TRBJ1-1

CDR3 protein: CASSPGRDRGSENYGYTF
CDR3 DNA: TGTGCTAGCAGCCCAGGCCGGGACAGGGGGTCCGAAAACTATGGCTACACCTTC
D gene: TRBD1
clone size: -
V gene: TRBV7-7
J gene: TRBJ1-2

CDR3 protein: CASSQLYIQYF
CDR3 DNA: TGTGCCAGTAGCCAGTTGTACATTCAGTACTTC
D gene: -
clone size: -
V gene: TRBV19
J gene: TRBJ2-4

CDR3 protein: CASSTSFSGNEQFF
CDR3 DNA: TGTGCCAGCTCAACGAGTTTTTCCGGGAATGAGCAGTTCTTC
D gene: -
clone size: -
V gene: TRBV18
J gene: TRBJ2-1

CDR3 protein: CASSLGPSRLGNTIYF
CDR3 DNA: TGCGCCAGCAGCTTAGGCCCGAGCCGACTTGGAAACACCATATATTTT
D gene: -
clone size: -
V gene: TRBV5-1
J gene: TRBJ1-3

CDR3 protein: CASSQGTDSNEKLFF
CDR3 DNA: TGTGCCAGTTCCCAAGGGACAGACTCTAATGAAAAACTGTTTTTT
D gene: TRBD1
clone size: -
V gene: TRBV19
J gene: TRBJ1-4

CDR3 protein: CASSELGRGIDEQYF
CDR3 DNA: TGTGCCAGCAGTGAATTGGGCAGGGGGATAGACGAGCAGTACTTC
D gene: TRBD1
clone size: -
V gene: TRBV25-1
J gene: TRBJ2-7

CDR3 protein: CAIKGEVTDTQYF
CDR3 DNA: TGTGCCATCAAAGGTGAGGTCACAGATACGCAGTATTTT
D gene: -
clone size: -
V gene: TRBV10-3
J gene: TRBJ2-3

CDR3 protein: CASTRVAGISYNEQFF
CDR3 DNA: TGTGCCAGCACCAGAGTGGCAGGAATCTCCTACAATGAGCAGTTCTTC
D gene: -
clone size: -
V gene: TRBV7-2
J gene: TRBJ2-1

CDR3 protein: CATSRGGYEQYF
CDR3 DNA: TGTGCCACCAGCAGAGGAGGGTACGAGCAGTACTTC
D gene: -
clone size: once
V gene: TRBV15
J gene: TRBJ2-7

CDR3 protein: CASSSTRGLRETQYF
CDR3 DNA: TGTGCCAGCAGCTCCACCCGAGGGCTCAGGGAGACCCAGTACTTC
D gene: -
clone size: -
V gene: TRBV7-2
J gene: TRBJ2-5

CDR3 protein: CASSVVGLAGGDFSTDTQYF
CDR3 DNA: TGTGCCAGCAGCGTAGTAGGACTAGCGGGAGGTGACTTTAGCACAGATACGCAGTATTTT
D gene: TRBD2
clone size: -
V gene: TRBV9
J gene: TRBJ2-3

CDR3 protein: CASSGQQGAGQPQHF
CDR3 DNA: TGTGCCAGCAGCGGTCAACAGGGGGCAGGTCAGCCCCAGCATTTT
D gene: TRBD1
clone size: -
V gene: TRBV2
J gene: TRBJ1-5

CDR3 protein: CASSGSLAGGMFYNEQFF
CDR3 DNA: TGTGCCAGCAGTGGCAGTCTAGCGGGGGGGATGTTCTACAATGAGCAGTTCTTC
D gene: TRBD2
clone size: once
V gene: TRBV2
J gene: TRBJ2-1

CDR3 protein: CASLMTAMNTEAFF
CDR3 DNA: TGTGCCAGCTTGATGACAGCCATGAACACTGAAGCTTTCTTT
D gene: -
clone size: -
V gene: TRBV2
J gene: TRBJ1-1

CDR3 protein: CASRKGVSYEQYF
CDR3 DNA: TGTGCCAGCCGGAAGGGGGTTTCTTACGAGCAGTACTTC
D gene: -
clone size: -
V gene: TRBV2
J gene: TRBJ2-7

CDR3 protein: CASSSFGGRGSPLHF
CDR3 DNA: TGTGCCAGTAGCTCATTCGGGGGTAGAGGCTCACCCCTCCACTTT
D gene: -
clone size: -
V gene: TRBV19
J gene: TRBJ1-6

CDR3 protein: CASGLPGRGAFF
CDR3 DNA: TGTGCCAGCGGCCTTCCAGGGCGGGGAGCTTTCTTT
D gene: -
clone size: -
V gene: TRBV6-5
J gene: TRBJ1-1

CDR3 protein: CASSSGQGAKTQYF
CDR3 DNA: TGTGCCAGCAGCTCAGGACAGGGGGCGAAGACCCAGTACTTC
D gene: TRBD1
clone size: -
V gene: TRBV11-2
J gene: TRBJ2-5

CDR3 protein: CASSPRANRGHGYTF
CDR3 DNA: TGTGCCAGCAGCCCACGGGCAAACAGGGGCCATGGCTACACCTTC
D gene: TRBD1
clone size: -
V gene: TRBV7-2
J gene: TRBJ1-2

CDR3 protein: CASSREAGHADTQYF
CDR3 DNA: TGTGCCAGCAGCCGGGAAGCGGGTCACGCAGATACGCAGTATTTT
D gene: -
clone size: -
V gene: TRBV4-2
J gene: TRBJ2-3

CDR3 protein: CASSYSIRDGYGYTF
CDR3 DNA: TGTGCCAGCAGTTACTCGATCAGGGATGGCTATGGCTACACCTTC
D gene: -
clone size: -
V gene: TRBV6-5
J gene: TRBJ1-2

CDR3 protein: CARSGTSGALNTDTQYF
CDR3 DNA: TGTGCCAGATCCGGGACTAGCGGAGCCCTCAACACAGATACGCAGTATTTT
D gene: TRBD2
clone size: -
V gene: TRBV2
J gene: TRBJ2-3

CDR3 protein: CASSPKRGGLDTQYF
CDR3 DNA: TGTGCCAGCAGCCCCAAGCGGGGGGGCCTAGATACGCAGTATTTT
D gene: TRBD2
clone size: -
V gene: TRBV2
J gene: TRBJ2-3

CDR3 protein: CAISSQYEQYF
CDR3 DNA: TGTGCCATCAGTTCCCAGTACGAGCAGTACTTC
D gene: -
clone size: -
V gene: TRBV10-3
J gene: TRBJ2-7

CDR3 protein: CASSHDRGQPQHF
CDR3 DNA: TGTGCCAGCAGCCACGACAGGGGCCAGCCCCAGCATTTT
D gene: TRBD1
clone size: -
V gene: TRBV7-8
J gene: TRBJ1-5

CDR3 protein: CSVRGRGLETQYF
CDR3 DNA: TGCAGCGTGAGGGGGCGCGGGTTGGAGACCCAGTACTTC
D gene: TRBD1
clone size: -
V gene: TRBV29-1
J gene: TRBJ2-5

CDR3 protein: CASSLRPGYQETQYF
CDR3 DNA: TGCGCCAGCAGCCTACGGCCAGGGTACCAAGAGACCCAGTACTTC
D gene: -
clone size: -
V gene: TRBV4-1
J gene: TRBJ2-5

CDR3 protein: CASSLSVSDEQFF
CDR3 DNA: TGCGCCAGCAGCTTGTCGGTCTCCGATGAGCAGTTCTTC
D gene: -
clone size: -
V gene: TRBV5-1
J gene: TRBJ2-1

CDR3 protein: CASSGLAGGLDTQYF
CDR3 DNA: TGTGCCAGCAGTGGACTAGCGGGAGGGTTAGATACGCAGTATTTT
D gene: TRBD2
clone size: -
V gene: TRBV6-5
J gene: TRBJ2-3

CDR3 protein: CSARTRGEQYF
CDR3 DNA: TGCAGTGCTAGAACCCGGGGCGAGCAGTACTTC
D gene: -
clone size: -
V gene: TRBV20-1
J gene: TRBJ2-7

CDR3 protein: CASSQGNQPQHF
CDR3 DNA: TGTGCCAGCTCCCAGGGCAATCAGCCCCAGCATTTT
D gene: -
clone size: -
V gene: TRBV18
J gene: TRBJ1-5

CDR3 protein: CASSRTSGYEQYF
CDR3 DNA: TGTGCCAGCAGCAGGACTAGCGGCTACGAGCAGTACTTC
D gene: TRBD2
clone size: -
V gene: TRBV11-1
J gene: TRBJ2-7

CDR3 protein: CASSLVQGDTEAFF
CDR3 DNA: TGTGCCAGCAGCTTAGTACAGGGGGACACTGAAGCTTTCTTT
D gene: TRBD1
clone size: once
V gene: TRBV7-9
J gene: TRBJ1-1

CDR3 protein: CASSIIKQNTEAFF
CDR3 DNA: TGTGCCAGTAGTATCATCAAGCAGAACACTGAAGCTTTCTTT
D gene: -
clone size: -
V gene: TRBV19
J gene: TRBJ1-1